This T cell receptor beta chain emerged from a study of blood T cell repertoires in COVID-19. Overall study context: Acute and convalescent COVID-19 samples came from the United States, Italy and Spain. From T cells, B-cell-depleted T cells, or PBMCs came the material, which was cDNA or gDNA.

In the authors' workflow: The authors estimated nucleated cell counts from reference gene primer amplification. The protocol was immunoSEQ multiplex PCR, while the TCRdb copy is restricted to in-frame clones and leaves out a portion. V and J calls and clone size are as listed in that table; D and trimming were resolved from the DNA. The sample contains 91,000 or so clones, about 86% of which appear only once. The CDR3 sequence is 13 residues long. Looked up from germline, CDR1 is SGHRS and CDR2 is YFSETQ. Trimming left V 2 bases short and J 1 base short, with 7 bases between. This receptor was identified in an older woman in a cohort sampled during active or convalescent COVID-19. Sequencing was done on a sample of peripheral blood. The chain employs TRBV5-1 and TRBJ2-7; D uncertain. The CDR3 loop reads CASSFSMSYEQYF. CDR3 DNA sequence: TGCGCCAGCAGCTTTTCCATGTCCTACGAGCAGTACTTC. The variable domain in full, with the rest retrieved from reference TRBV5-1 and TRBJ2-7, is KAGVTQTPRYLIKTRGQQVTLSCSPISGHRSVSWYQQTPGQGLQFLFEYFSETQRNKGNFPGRFSGRQFSNSRSEMNVSTLELGDSALYLCASSFSMSYEQYFGPGTRLTVT.